This T cell receptor beta chain was sequenced in a study of blood T cell repertoires in COVID-19 (dated by TCRdb to 2020 to 2022). For the study in its entirety: Samples covering the acute and convalescent phases of COVID-19 were provided by collaborators in the United States, Italy and Spain. Samples were obtained from the ongoing ImmuneRACE study (first 160 participants) and from over 1,000 subjects provided by 6 global collaborators. The material from the prospective study consisted of cDNA or gDNA derived from T cells, B-cell-depleted T cells, or PBMCs. Where HLA class I and class II types were available, the types were taken from metadata supplied by the sample provider, not from assay-based typing. Sample metadata almost always included a de-identified subject ID, COVID-19 status, age in years and sex. A freely available public database, intended as a resource for researchers studying the immune response to SARS-CoV-2, is where the repertoires were released. Subjects who had been exposed to COVID-19, were actively infected with it, or had recovered from it provided the deeply sampled blood TCRbeta repertoires that made up the dataset.

TCRbeta CDR3 regions were amplified from genomic DNA using the immunoSEQ Assay, a bias-controlled multiplex PCR. The study's own analysis went as follows. Nucleated cell counts per sample were estimated from amplification of reference gene primers within the assay. To quantify the absolute abundance of each unique TCRbeta CDR3 rearrangement, sequence reads were collapsed and filtered. For each sample, productive Simpson clonality was calculated as the square root of Simpson's diversity index over productive rearrangements. Sourced from immuneACCESS, this table was stored by TCRdb with only in-frame sequences that have V and J called. A share of the clones is absent; for the studies checked, an unresolved V gene accounts for under half, and the remainder has no known explanation. V, J and clone size reflect that table, while D and trimming were determined from the DNA. Here the sample has 200,000 to 300,000 clones; over 80% occur a single time. The top ten hold 1.5% of the sample.

As regards this clone: Its binding antigen is unknown. No quality values exist for individual bases; no much larger clone is one base distant.

Overall results and qualifications from the work: Clinical and demographic metadata were provided uncurated, with the amount varying by source and participant.

Samples from volunteer blood donors who had recovered from COVID-19 were contributed by a second Seattle source. Each collaborating institution followed its own protocols to collect whole blood in K2EDTA tubes. For TCRbeta analysis, collaborators shipped samples in one of three forms: frozen whole blood, isolated PBMCs, or DNA extracted from either of those sample types. V has 3 bases trimmed and J has 6 bases trimmed; junction bases matching no gene number 8. Reading the germline V gene (reference sequence) gives CDR1 LNHDA and CDR2 SQIVND. The CDR3 measures 15 amino acids from cysteine to phenylalanine. The read is trimmed to its CDR3 DNA, 45 bases read in frame from base 1.

This clonotype originated in a woman aged 40 to 50 who had recovered from COVID-19. Rearrangement joined TRBV19 to TRBJ2-7; TRBD1 matches 10 bases in the middle. The specimen was peripheral blood. The DNA sequence follows: TGTGCCAGTAGTATCCCACGTGGGACAGGGGTCGAGCAGTACTTC. Its protein is CASSIPRGTGVEQYF.